A selection of T cell receptor beta chains follows, all from one sample in a study of beta chain features in type 1 diabetes. Measured with immunoSEQ multiplex PCR; TCRdb has only the in-frame clones, and not every one. The table records around 300,000 clones, around 10% of them present only once. The specimen sequenced was naive CD4+ T cells from blood. All receptors derive from a woman in her twenties or thirties in good health. The CDR3 runs from the conserved cysteine through the conserved F or W. Each record gives: D gene, J gene, V gene, clone size, CDR3 protein, CDR3 DNA. A D gene is named only where the DNA matches it firmly. Clone size appears in some rows only: once, few, many, or a class for an expanded clone.

D gene: TRBD1; J gene: TRBJ2-6; V gene: TRBV4-3; clone size: -; CDR3 protein: CASSQDGTGGASGANVLTF; CDR3 DNA: TGCGCCAGCAGCCAAGATGGGACAGGGGGCGCATCTGGGGCCAACGTCCTGACTTTC
D gene: TRBD2; J gene: TRBJ2-5; V gene: TRBV7-2; clone size: few; CDR3 protein: CASSKTSGVRQTQYF; CDR3 DNA: TGTGCCAGCAGCAAAACTAGCGGGGTCCGTCAGACCCAGTACTTC
D gene: TRBD1; J gene: TRBJ1-2; V gene: TRBV29-1; clone size: few; CDR3 protein: CSVEKQGRYGYTF; CDR3 DNA: TGCAGCGTTGAGAAACAGGGGAGGTATGGCTACACCTTC
D gene: TRBD2; J gene: TRBJ2-7; V gene: TRBV7-2; clone size: -; CDR3 protein: CASTFGAGAFEQYF; CDR3 DNA: TGTGCCAGCACCTTTGGCGCGGGAGCTTTCGAGCAGTACTTC
D gene: TRBD2; J gene: TRBJ2-3; V gene: TRBV30; clone size: -; CDR3 protein: CAWSFVAGGPRDTQYF; CDR3 DNA: TGTGCCTGGAGCTTCGTTGCGGGAGGGCCGAGGGATACGCAGTATTTT
D gene: -; J gene: TRBJ2-7; V gene: TRBV6-6; clone size: -; CDR3 protein: CASSQKVTGTYEQYF; CDR3 DNA: TGTGCCAGCAGCCAAAAAGTGACAGGAACCTACGAGCAGTACTTC
D gene: TRBD1; J gene: TRBJ2-7; V gene: TRBV27; clone size: few; CDR3 protein: CASSFGIGTGSYEQYF; CDR3 DNA: TGTGCCAGCAGTTTTGGGATTGGGACAGGGTCCTACGAGCAGTACTTC
D gene: -; J gene: TRBJ2-7; V gene: TRBV5-4; clone size: -; CDR3 protein: CASSSGGAQSLNYEQYF; CDR3 DNA: TGTGCCAGCAGCTCTGGAGGCGCTCAGTCCCTAAACTACGAGCAGTACTTC
D gene: TRBD2; J gene: TRBJ2-3; V gene: TRBV9; clone size: -; CDR3 protein: CASSVVSSGSWTQYF; CDR3 DNA: TGTGCCAGCAGCGTAGTGAGTAGCGGGAGTTGGACGCAGTATTTT
D gene: -; J gene: TRBJ1-1; V gene: TRBV7-9; clone size: -; CDR3 protein: CASSLARQGTEAFF; CDR3 DNA: TGTGCCAGCAGCTTAGCTCGCCAGGGCACTGAAGCTTTCTTT
D gene: TRBD1; J gene: TRBJ2-2; V gene: TRBV5-4; clone size: few; CDR3 protein: CASSPGQGPGGELFF; CDR3 DNA: TGTGCCAGCAGCCCGGGACAGGGGCCGGGCGGGGAGCTGTTTTTT
D gene: TRBD2; J gene: TRBJ2-7; V gene: TRBV14; clone size: few; CDR3 protein: CASSLGRGSYEQYF; CDR3 DNA: TGTGCCAGCAGCTTAGGGAGGGGTTCCTACGAGCAGTACTTC
D gene: TRBD1; J gene: TRBJ2-3; V gene: TRBV7-9; clone size: -; CDR3 protein: CASSRLDRGSDTQYF; CDR3 DNA: TGTGCCAGCAGCCGCCTGGACAGGGGTTCAGATACGCAGTATTTT
D gene: -; J gene: TRBJ1-2; V gene: TRBV5-1; clone size: -; CDR3 protein: CASRIDGGAVYGYTF; CDR3 DNA: TGCGCCAGCCGGATAGACGGCGGGGCCGTCTATGGCTACACCTTC
D gene: -; J gene: TRBJ2-1; V gene: TRBV19; clone size: few; CDR3 protein: CASSRGGWESYNEQFF; CDR3 DNA: TGTGCCAGTAGTAGGGGTGGATGGGAGAGCTACAATGAGCAGTTCTTC
D gene: -; J gene: TRBJ1-2; V gene: TRBV5-6; clone size: -; CDR3 protein: CASSLTAERLHYGYTF; CDR3 DNA: TGTGCCAGCAGCCTAACCGCAGAGAGACTTCACTATGGCTACACCTTC
D gene: TRBD2; J gene: TRBJ2-7; V gene: TRBV18; clone size: -; CDR3 protein: CASSRLAGDTYEQYF; CDR3 DNA: TGTGCCAGCTCACGACTAGCGGGGGACACCTACGAGCAGTACTTC
D gene: -; J gene: TRBJ1-1; V gene: TRBV19; clone size: -; CDR3 protein: CASSPESRVNTEAFF; CDR3 DNA: TGTGCCAGTAGTCCCGAGAGTCGTGTGAACACTGAAGCTTTCTTT
D gene: -; J gene: TRBJ2-1; V gene: TRBV4-1; clone size: few; CDR3 protein: CASSQSGSVQFF; CDR3 DNA: TGCGCCAGCAGCCAAAGTGGGAGTGTGCAGTTCTTC
D gene: -; J gene: TRBJ2-7; V gene: TRBV28; clone size: few; CDR3 protein: CASSLEGPYEQYF; CDR3 DNA: TGTGCCAGCAGTTTGGAGGGGCCCTACGAGCAGTACTTC
D gene: -; J gene: TRBJ2-7; V gene: TRBV4-3; clone size: -; CDR3 protein: CASSQEKLPRGEQYF; CDR3 DNA: TGCGCCAGCAGCCAAGAGAAGCTCCCGCGGGGCGAGCAGTACTTC
D gene: TRBD2; J gene: TRBJ2-1; V gene: TRBV9; clone size: -; CDR3 protein: CASSVGRRTSRVWEQFF; CDR3 DNA: TGTGCCAGCAGCGTAGGCCGTCGGACTAGCCGGGTATGGGAGCAGTTCTTC
D gene: TRBD2; J gene: TRBJ2-2; V gene: TRBV11-2; clone size: -; CDR3 protein: CASSIQASGRGELFF; CDR3 DNA: TGTGCCAGCAGCATACAGGCTAGCGGGAGAGGGGAGCTGTTTTTT
D gene: -; J gene: TRBJ2-1; V gene: TRBV28; clone size: -; CDR3 protein: CASSSLTGENLDEQFF; CDR3 DNA: TGTGCCAGCAGTTCCTTAACGGGAGAGAATCTAGATGAGCAGTTCTTC
D gene: -; J gene: TRBJ2-1; V gene: TRBV14; clone size: -; CDR3 protein: CASSQKGLTSSYNEQFF; CDR3 DNA: TGTGCCAGCAGCCAAAAGGGGCTAACGAGCTCCTACAATGAGCAGTTCTTC
D gene: TRBD2; J gene: TRBJ2-5; V gene: TRBV4-3; clone size: few; CDR3 protein: CASSQGTSGRGKTQYF; CDR3 DNA: TGCGCCAGCAGCCAAGGGACTAGCGGGAGGGGGAAGACCCAGTACTTC
D gene: TRBD1; J gene: TRBJ1-2; V gene: TRBV5-4; clone size: -; CDR3 protein: CASSLDRGGYTF; CDR3 DNA: TGTGCCAGCAGCTTAGACAGGGGCGGCTACACCTTC
D gene: TRBD2; J gene: TRBJ2-1; V gene: TRBV19; clone size: -; CDR3 protein: CASSLGTSGSNEQFF; CDR3 DNA: TGTGCCAGTAGTCTAGGGACTAGCGGGAGTAATGAGCAGTTCTTC
D gene: -; J gene: TRBJ2-7; V gene: TRBV10-3; clone size: -; CDR3 protein: CAIRGAGSSYEQYF; CDR3 DNA: TGTGCCATCAGAGGCGCAGGTAGCTCCTACGAGCAGTACTTC
D gene: TRBD1; J gene: TRBJ2-7; V gene: TRBV5-1; clone size: -; CDR3 protein: CASSRDRAYEQYF; CDR3 DNA: TGCGCCAGCAGCCGAGACAGGGCCTACGAGCAGTACTTC
D gene: TRBD2; J gene: TRBJ2-5; V gene: TRBV7-2; clone size: few; CDR3 protein: CASSPSGRNRVAQYF; CDR3 DNA: TGTGCCAGCAGCCCTAGCGGGAGGAACCGCGTGGCCCAGTACTTC
D gene: -; J gene: TRBJ2-3; V gene: TRBV18; clone size: -; CDR3 protein: CASSPTSGTDTQYF; CDR3 DNA: TGTGCCAGCTCACCAACCAGCGGCACAGATACGCAGTATTTT
D gene: TRBD1; J gene: TRBJ2-1; V gene: TRBV7-2; clone size: -; CDR3 protein: CASSLVGDRVSNEQFF; CDR3 DNA: TGTGCCAGCAGCTTAGTCGGGGACAGGGTTTCGAATGAGCAGTTCTTC
D gene: -; J gene: TRBJ2-1; V gene: TRBV7-2; clone size: -; CDR3 protein: CASSKNRVGDEQFF; CDR3 DNA: TGTGCCAGCAGCAAAAACAGGGTCGGTGATGAGCAGTTCTTC
D gene: TRBD2; J gene: TRBJ2-2; V gene: TRBV11-2; clone size: few; CDR3 protein: CASSFRASGRSGELFF; CDR3 DNA: TGTGCCAGCAGCTTTCGGGCTAGCGGGAGGAGCGGGGAGCTGTTTTTT
D gene: TRBD1; J gene: TRBJ1-5; V gene: TRBV28; clone size: few; CDR3 protein: CASSTGGRSNQPQHF; CDR3 DNA: TGTGCCAGCAGTACAGGGGGCCGGAGCAATCAGCCCCAGCATTTT
D gene: -; J gene: TRBJ2-3; V gene: TRBV4-3; clone size: few; CDR3 protein: CASSLQGGEADTQYF; CDR3 DNA: TGCGCCAGCAGCTTACAGGGAGGGGAGGCAGATACGCAGTATTTT
D gene: TRBD2; J gene: TRBJ2-5; V gene: TRBV7-7; clone size: -; CDR3 protein: CASSRSGTRETQYF; CDR3 DNA: TGTGCTAGCAGCCGTAGCGGGACTCGAGAGACCCAGTACTTC
D gene: -; J gene: TRBJ2-1; V gene: TRBV15; clone size: -; CDR3 protein: CATSRDSDRRQFF; CDR3 DNA: TGTGCCACCAGCAGAGACTCAGACAGACGGCAGTTCTTC
D gene: -; J gene: TRBJ1-1; V gene: TRBV28; clone size: few; CDR3 protein: CASSYPGDTEAFF; CDR3 DNA: TGTGCCAGCAGTTACCCAGGGGACACTGAAGCTTTCTTT
D gene: TRBD1; J gene: TRBJ2-7; V gene: TRBV5-1; clone size: -; CDR3 protein: CASSQGQGGYEQYF; CDR3 DNA: TGCGCCAGCAGCCAGGGACAGGGGGGCTACGAGCAGTACTTC
D gene: TRBD2; J gene: TRBJ2-7; V gene: TRBV18; clone size: -; CDR3 protein: CASSPDLAGIFEQYF; CDR3 DNA: TGTGCCAGCTCACCAGACCTAGCGGGTATCTTTGAGCAGTACTTC
D gene: -; J gene: TRBJ1-1; V gene: TRBV5-6; clone size: -; CDR3 protein: CASSRTGGTEAFF; CDR3 DNA: TGTGCCAGCAGTCGTACAGGAGGGACTGAAGCTTTCTTT
D gene: -; J gene: TRBJ2-7; V gene: TRBV18; clone size: few; CDR3 protein: CASSPETVYEQYF; CDR3 DNA: TGTGCCAGCTCACCAGAGACAGTCTACGAGCAGTACTTC
D gene: -; J gene: TRBJ1-5; V gene: TRBV28; clone size: few; CDR3 protein: CASSLAAEGEQPQHF; CDR3 DNA: TGTGCCAGCAGTTTAGCCGCCGAGGGGGAGCAGCCCCAGCATTTT
D gene: TRBD1; J gene: TRBJ2-5; V gene: TRBV28; clone size: -; CDR3 protein: CASSLTGTGSWQTQYF; CDR3 DNA: TGTGCCAGCAGTTTGACCGGGACAGGGAGTTGGCAGACCCAGTACTTC
D gene: -; J gene: TRBJ1-4; V gene: TRBV30; clone size: -; CDR3 protein: CAWSLYAQGLVAGNEKLFF; CDR3 DNA: TGTGCCTGGAGTCTGTATGCTCAGGGGTTAGTGGCGGGTAATGAAAAACTGTTTTTT
D gene: -; J gene: TRBJ2-7; V gene: TRBV18; clone size: few; CDR3 protein: CASSPTPGDTSYEQYF; CDR3 DNA: TGTGCCAGCTCACCAACCCCGGGGGATACCTCCTACGAGCAGTACTTC
D gene: -; J gene: TRBJ2-1; V gene: TRBV6-4; clone size: few; CDR3 protein: CASSWSGESSYNEQFF; CDR3 DNA: TGTGCCAGCAGTTGGTCCGGGGAGAGCTCCTACAATGAGCAGTTCTTC
D gene: -; J gene: TRBJ2-3; V gene: TRBV10-3; clone size: few; CDR3 protein: CATRPNTTDTQYF; CDR3 DNA: TGTGCCACCAGACCAAACACCACAGATACGCAGTATTTT